A selection of T cell receptor beta chains follows, all from one sample in a study of beta chain features in type 1 diabetes. Generated by immunoSEQ multiplex PCR, the TCRdb table keeps only in-frame clones and is missing some. The profile covers 300,000 to 400,000 clones, with 8.5% to 10% appearing a single time and over 0.45% taken by the ten largest. Sequencing input: central memory CD4+ T cells from blood. The receptors shown here come from a man aged 25 to 40 with type 1 diabetes. CDR3s include the opening cysteine and the closing phenylalanine or tryptophan. Each record gives: V gene, J gene, CDR3 protein.

TRBV5-1	TRBJ1-2	CASSFGSEYGYTF
TRBV2	TRBJ2-7	CASSEGPYEQYF
TRBV29-1	TRBJ2-5	CSVPGHTRETQYF
TRBV28	TRBJ2-2	CASSFGQGAFGELFF
TRBV6-1	TRBJ2-3	CVSKEGSWTDTQYF
TRBV25-1	NA	CASSGRGGFSYEQYF
TRBV5-6	TRBJ2-7	CASSLDPAGVGEQYF
TRBV18	TRBJ2-5	CASSPLSAERVQETQYF
TRBV18	TRBJ2-5	CASSPRSGPQETQYF
TRBV28	TRBJ2-7	CASTGYLASEQYF
TRBV5-1	TRBJ2-7	CASSLGYEQYF
TRBV5-6	TRBJ2-5	CASSLDRGQTPYF
TRBV9	TRBJ2-7	CASSAQASSGTGSSYEQYF
TRBV25-1	TRBJ1-6	CASSVDSNSPLHF
TRBV4-2	TRBJ2-3	CASSPRGGDTDTQYF
TRBV7-2	TRBJ2-7	CASSLPTGFSSYEQYF
TRBV6-5	TRBJ2-1	CAIKRVQYNEQFF
TRBV5-4	TRBJ2-5	CASSFAQGGETQYF
TRBV6-4	TRBJ1-1	CASRVNWNTEAFF
TRBV5-4	TRBJ2-2	CASSPPDRYTGELFF
TRBV4-3	TRBJ2-3	CASSQGVDRSTDTQYF
TRBV5-1	TRBJ2-5	CASGREGPETQYF
TRBV18	TRBJ2-1	CASSPPGGSSYNEQFF
TRBV18	TRBJ1-1	CASSPSGDNTEAFF